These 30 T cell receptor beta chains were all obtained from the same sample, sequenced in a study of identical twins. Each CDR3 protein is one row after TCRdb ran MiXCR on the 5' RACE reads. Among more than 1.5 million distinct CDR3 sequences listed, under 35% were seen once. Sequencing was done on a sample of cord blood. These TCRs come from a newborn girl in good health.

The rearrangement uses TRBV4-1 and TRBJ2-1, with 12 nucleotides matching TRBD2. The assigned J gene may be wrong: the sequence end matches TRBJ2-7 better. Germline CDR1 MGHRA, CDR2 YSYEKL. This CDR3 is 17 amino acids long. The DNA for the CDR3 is TGCGCCAGCAGCCAAGAAAAGCTAGCGGGGGGGTACAATGAGCAGTACTTC. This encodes CASSQEKLAGGYNEQYF.

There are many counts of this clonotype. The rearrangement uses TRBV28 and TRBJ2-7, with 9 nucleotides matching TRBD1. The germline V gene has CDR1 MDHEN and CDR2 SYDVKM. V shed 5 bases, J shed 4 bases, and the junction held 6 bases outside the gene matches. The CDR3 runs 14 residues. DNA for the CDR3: TGTGCCAGCAGTGGTACAGGGGGCCAATACGAGCAGTACTTC. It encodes CASSGTGGQYEQYF.

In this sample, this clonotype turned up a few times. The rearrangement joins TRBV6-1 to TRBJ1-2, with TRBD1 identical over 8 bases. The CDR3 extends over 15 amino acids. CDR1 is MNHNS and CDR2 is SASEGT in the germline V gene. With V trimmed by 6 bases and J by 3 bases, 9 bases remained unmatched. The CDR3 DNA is TGTGCCAGCAGGCTCGGGGGACAGGACTACTATGGCTACACCTTC. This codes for CASRLGGQDYYGYTF.

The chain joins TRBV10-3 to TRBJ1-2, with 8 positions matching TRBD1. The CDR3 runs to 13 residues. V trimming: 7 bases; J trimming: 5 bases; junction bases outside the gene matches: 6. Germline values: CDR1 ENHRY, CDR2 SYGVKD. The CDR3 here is CAINGQGPYGYTF. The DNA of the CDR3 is TGTGCCATCAATGGACAGGGCCCTTATGGCTACACCTTC.

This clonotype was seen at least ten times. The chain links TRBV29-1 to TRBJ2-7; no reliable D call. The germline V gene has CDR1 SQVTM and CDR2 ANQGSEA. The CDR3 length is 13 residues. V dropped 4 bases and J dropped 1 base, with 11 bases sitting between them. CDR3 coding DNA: TGCAGCGTTGGTCCCGTCGATTCCTACGAGCAGTACTTC. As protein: CSVGPVDSYEQYF.

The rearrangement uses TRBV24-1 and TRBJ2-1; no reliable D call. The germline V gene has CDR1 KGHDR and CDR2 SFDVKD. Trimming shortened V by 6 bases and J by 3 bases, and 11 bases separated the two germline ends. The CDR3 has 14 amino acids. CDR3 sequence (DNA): TGTGCCACCAGTCCCGACATTTTCTACAATGAGCAGTTCTTC. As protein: CATSPDIFYNEQFF.

Written as DNA, the CDR3 is TGCAGTGCTACGACCTTTCGGGGACAAGACGTCGGCTACACCTTC. Translation: CSATTFRGQDVGYTF. The rearrangement uses TRBV20-1 and TRBJ1-2; perhaps TRBD1 as D (6 bases). Trimming removed 4 bases from V and 8 bases from J, with 23 bases in between. Germline CDR1 is DFQATT and CDR2 is SNEGSKA (reference sequence). CDR3 length: 15 amino acids.

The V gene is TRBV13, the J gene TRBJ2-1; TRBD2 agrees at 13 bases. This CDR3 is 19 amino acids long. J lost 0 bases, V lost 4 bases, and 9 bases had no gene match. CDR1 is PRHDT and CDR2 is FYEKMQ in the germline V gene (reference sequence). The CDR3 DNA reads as TGTGCCAGCAGCTCCTCCGGGACTAGCGGGGTGAGCTCCTACAATGAGCAGTTCTTC. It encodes CASSSSGTSGVSSYNEQFF. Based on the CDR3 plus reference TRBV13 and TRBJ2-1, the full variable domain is AAGVIQSPRHLIKEKRETATLKCYPIPRHDTVYWYQQGPGQDPQFLISFYEKMQSDKGSIPDRFSAQQFSDYHSELNMSSLELGDSALYFCASSSSGTSGVSSYNEQFFGPGTRLTVL.

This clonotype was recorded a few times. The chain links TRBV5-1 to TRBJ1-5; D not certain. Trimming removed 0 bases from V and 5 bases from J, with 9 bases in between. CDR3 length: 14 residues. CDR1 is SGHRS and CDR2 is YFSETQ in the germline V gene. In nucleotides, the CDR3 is TGCGCCAGCAGCTTGGGGAGCGGCGATCAGCCCCAGCATTTT. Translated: CASSLGSGDQPQHF.

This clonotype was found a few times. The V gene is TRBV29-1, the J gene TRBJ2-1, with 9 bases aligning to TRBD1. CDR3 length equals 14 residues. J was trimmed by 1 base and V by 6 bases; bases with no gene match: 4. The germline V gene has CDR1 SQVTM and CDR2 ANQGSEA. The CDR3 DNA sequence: TGCAGCGTACAGGGGGCGCCGTCCTACAATGAGCAGTTCTTC. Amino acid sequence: CSVQGAPSYNEQFF.

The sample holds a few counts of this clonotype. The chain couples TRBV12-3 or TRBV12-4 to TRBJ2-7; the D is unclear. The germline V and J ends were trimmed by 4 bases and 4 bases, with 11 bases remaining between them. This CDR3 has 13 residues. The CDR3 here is CASSSLQGYEQYF. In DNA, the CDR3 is TGTGCCAGCAGTTCGCTGCAAGGGTACGAGCAGTACTTC.

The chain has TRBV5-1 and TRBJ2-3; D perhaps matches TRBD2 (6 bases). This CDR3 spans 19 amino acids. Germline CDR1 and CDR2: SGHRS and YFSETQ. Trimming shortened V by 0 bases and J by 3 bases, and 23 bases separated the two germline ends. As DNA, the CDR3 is TGCGCCAGCAGCTTGGGCACTAGCTGGATCTCGGGTGGTACAGATACGCAGTATTTT. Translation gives CASSLGTSWISGGTDTQYF.

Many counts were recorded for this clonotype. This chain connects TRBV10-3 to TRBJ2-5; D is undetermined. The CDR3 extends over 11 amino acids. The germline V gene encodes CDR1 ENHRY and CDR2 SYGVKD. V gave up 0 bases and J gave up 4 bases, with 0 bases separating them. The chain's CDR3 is CAISESETQYF. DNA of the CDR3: TGTGCCATCAGTGAGTCAGAGACCCAGTACTTC.

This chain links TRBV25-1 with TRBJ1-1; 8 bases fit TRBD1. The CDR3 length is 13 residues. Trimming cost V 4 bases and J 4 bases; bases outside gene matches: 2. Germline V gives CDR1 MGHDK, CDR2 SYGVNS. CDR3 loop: CASSATGATEAFF. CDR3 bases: TGTGCCAGCAGTGCGACAGGGGCCACTGAAGCTTTCTTT.

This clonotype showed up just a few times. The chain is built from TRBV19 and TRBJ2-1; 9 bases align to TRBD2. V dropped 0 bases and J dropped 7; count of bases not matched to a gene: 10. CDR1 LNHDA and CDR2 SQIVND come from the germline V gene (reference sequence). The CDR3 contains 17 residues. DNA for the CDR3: TGTGCCAGTAGTATAGATCGATTAGCGGGAGTTCGGAATGAGCAGTTCTTC. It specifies CASSIDRLAGVRNEQFF.

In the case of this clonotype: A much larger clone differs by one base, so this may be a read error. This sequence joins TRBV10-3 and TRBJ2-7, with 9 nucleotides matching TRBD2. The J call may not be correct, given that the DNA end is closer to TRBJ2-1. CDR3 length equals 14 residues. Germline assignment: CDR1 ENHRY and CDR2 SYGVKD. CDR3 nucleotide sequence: TGTGCCATCAAGGGTAGCGGGAGTGGAAATGAGCAGTTCTTC. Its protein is CAIKGSGSGNEQFF.

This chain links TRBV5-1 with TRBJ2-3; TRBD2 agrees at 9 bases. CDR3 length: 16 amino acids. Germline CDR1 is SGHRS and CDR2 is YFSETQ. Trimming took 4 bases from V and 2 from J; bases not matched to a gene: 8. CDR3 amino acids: CASSGSLAGYTDTQYF. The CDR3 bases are TGCGCCAGCAGCGGGAGCCTAGCGGGGTACACAGATACGCAGTATTTT.

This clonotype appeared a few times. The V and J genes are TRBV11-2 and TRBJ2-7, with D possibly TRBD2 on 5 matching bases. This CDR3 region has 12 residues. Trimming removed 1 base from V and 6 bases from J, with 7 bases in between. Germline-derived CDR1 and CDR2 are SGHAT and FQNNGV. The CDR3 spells CASSLGESEQYF. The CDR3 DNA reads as TGTGCCAGCAGCTTAGGGGAGAGCGAGCAGTACTTC.

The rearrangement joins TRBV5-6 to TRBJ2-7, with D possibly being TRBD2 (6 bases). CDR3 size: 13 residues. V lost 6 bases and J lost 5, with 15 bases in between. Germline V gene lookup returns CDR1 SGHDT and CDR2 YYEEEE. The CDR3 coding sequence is TGTGCCAGCACAATCGGGGGAGGAAACGAGCAGTACTTC. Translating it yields CASTIGGGNEQYF.

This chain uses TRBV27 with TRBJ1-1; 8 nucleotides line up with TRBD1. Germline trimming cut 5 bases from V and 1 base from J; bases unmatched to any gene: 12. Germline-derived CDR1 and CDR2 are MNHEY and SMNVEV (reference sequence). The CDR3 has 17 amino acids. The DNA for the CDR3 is TGTGCCAGCAGTCCTCTATTCGGACAGGGTGGGAACACTGAAGCTTTCTTT. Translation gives CASSPLFGQGGNTEAFF.

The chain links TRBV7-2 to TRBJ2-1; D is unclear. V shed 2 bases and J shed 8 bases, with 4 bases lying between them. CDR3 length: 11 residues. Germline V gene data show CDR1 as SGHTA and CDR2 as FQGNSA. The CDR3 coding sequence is TGTGCCAGCAGCTTAAAACATGAGCAGTTCTTC. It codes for CASSLKHEQFF.

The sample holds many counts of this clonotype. The CDR3 DNA sequence: TGCAGCGTTGACGCAGCGGGAGGGCTCTACAATGAGCAGTTCTTC. Protein product: CSVDAAGGLYNEQFF. The V gene is TRBV29-1, the J gene TRBJ2-1; 10 positions agree with TRBD2. With 3 bases clipped from V and 3 bases from J, the junction kept 5 bases outside the gene matches. The CDR3 loop spans 15 amino acids. Germline V gives CDR1 SQVTM, CDR2 ANQGSEA.

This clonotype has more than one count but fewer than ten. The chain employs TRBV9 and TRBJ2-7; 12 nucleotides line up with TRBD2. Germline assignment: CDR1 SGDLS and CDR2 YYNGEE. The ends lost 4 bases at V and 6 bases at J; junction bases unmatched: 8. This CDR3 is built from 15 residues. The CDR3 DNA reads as TGTGCCAGCAGCACCGAGACTAGCGGGGGCCTCGAGCAGTACTTC. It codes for CASSTETSGGLEQYF.

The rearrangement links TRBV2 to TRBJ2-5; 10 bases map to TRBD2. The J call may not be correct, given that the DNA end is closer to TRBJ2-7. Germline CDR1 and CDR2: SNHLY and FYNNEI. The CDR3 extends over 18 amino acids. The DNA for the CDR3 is TGTGCCAGCACTCGACAGACCCCTAAGCGGGGGGGCAAGTACGAGCAGTACTTC. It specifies CASTRQTPKRGGKYEQYF.

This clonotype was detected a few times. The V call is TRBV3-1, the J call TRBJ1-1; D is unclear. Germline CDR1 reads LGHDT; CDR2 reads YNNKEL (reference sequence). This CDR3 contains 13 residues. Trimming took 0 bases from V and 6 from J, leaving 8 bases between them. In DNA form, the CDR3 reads TGTGCCAGCAGCCAAGACGTCTACGCTGAAGCTTTCTTT. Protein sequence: CASSQDVYAEAFF.

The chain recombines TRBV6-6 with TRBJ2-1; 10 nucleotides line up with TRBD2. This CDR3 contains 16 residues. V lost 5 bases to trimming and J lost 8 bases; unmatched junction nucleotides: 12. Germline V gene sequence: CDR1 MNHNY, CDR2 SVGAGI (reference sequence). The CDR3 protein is CASSPILAGAQYEQFF. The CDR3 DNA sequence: TGTGCCAGCAGTCCTATTCTAGCGGGGGCTCAATATGAGCAGTTCTTC.

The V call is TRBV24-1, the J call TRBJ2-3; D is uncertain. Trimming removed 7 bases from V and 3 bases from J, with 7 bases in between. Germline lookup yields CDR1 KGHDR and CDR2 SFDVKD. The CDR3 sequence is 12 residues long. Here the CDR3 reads CATRSGTDTQYF. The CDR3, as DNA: TGTGCCACCAGGTCCGGGACAGATACGCAGTATTTT.

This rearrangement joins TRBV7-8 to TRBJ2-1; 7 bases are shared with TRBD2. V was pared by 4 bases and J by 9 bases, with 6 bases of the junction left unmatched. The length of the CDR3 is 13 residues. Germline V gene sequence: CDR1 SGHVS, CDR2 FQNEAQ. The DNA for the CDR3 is TGTGCCAGCAGCTGGACTAGAAGTACTGAGCAGTTCTTC. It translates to CASSWTRSTEQFF.

CDR3 DNA: TGTGCCAGCAGCCGCGGTTCAAGTGGGACGGAGCCTTATAATTCACCCCTCCACTTT. Its protein is CASSRGSSGTEPYNSPLHF. The J gene is TRBJ1-6, the V gene TRBV4-2; D may be TRBD1 (5 bases). Looked up from germline, CDR1 is LGHNA and CDR2 is YNFKEQ. The V and J ends lost 4 bases and 4 bases respectively, with 23 bases between them. There are 19 residues in the CDR3.

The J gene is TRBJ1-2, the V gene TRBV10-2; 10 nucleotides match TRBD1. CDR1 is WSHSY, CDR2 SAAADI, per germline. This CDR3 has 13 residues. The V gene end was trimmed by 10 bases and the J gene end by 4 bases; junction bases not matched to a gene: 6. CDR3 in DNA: TGCGCCACCGGACAGGGGGAGGGCTATGGCTACACCTTC. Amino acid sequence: CATGQGEGYGYTF.